The entry that follows covers one T cell receptor (beta chain) sequence. The antigen is not known. This specimen comes from a study of T cells after yellow fever vaccination. Overall study findings and caveats: Weaker, the secondary response had a peak occurring faster, on day 5 versus 15.

Using its own MiXCR run on the 5' RACE reads, TCRdb lists one record per CDR3 protein. The sample lists just under 600,000 distinct CDR3 sequences; about 14% were seen once. The CDR3 has 12 residues. The ends lost 8 bases at V and 3 bases at J; junction bases unmatched: 2. This chain joins TRBV12-3 or TRBV12-4 and TRBJ1-1; TRBD1 aligns across 8 bases. The sample consisted of PBMCs, taken on the day of the yellow fever booster vaccination. The TCR comes from a man aged 25 to 45 who received the YFV17D yellow fever vaccine. This CDR3 reads CASGQGHTEAFF. As DNA, the CDR3 is TGTGCCAGCGGACAGGGCCACACTGAAGCTTTCTTT.